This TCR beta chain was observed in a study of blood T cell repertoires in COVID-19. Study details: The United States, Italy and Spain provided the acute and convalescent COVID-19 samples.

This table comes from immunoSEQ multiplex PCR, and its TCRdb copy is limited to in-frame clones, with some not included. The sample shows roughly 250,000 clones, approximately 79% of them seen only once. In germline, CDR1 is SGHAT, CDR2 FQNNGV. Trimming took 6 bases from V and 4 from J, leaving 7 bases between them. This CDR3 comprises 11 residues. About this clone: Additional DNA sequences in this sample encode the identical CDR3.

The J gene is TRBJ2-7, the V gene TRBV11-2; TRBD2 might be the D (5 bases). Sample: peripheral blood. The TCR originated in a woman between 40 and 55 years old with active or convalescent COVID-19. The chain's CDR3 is CASSRGYEQYF. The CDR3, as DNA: TGTGCCAGCAGTCGGGGTTACGAGCAGTACTTC. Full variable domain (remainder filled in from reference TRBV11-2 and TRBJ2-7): EAGVAQSPRYKIIEKRQSVAFWCNPISGHATLYWYQQILGQGPKLLIQFQNNGVVDDSQLPKDRFSAERLKGVDSTLKIQPAKLEDSAVYLCASSRGYEQYFGPGTRLTVT.